This is a list of T cell receptor beta chains from one sample in a study of OX40 agonist ivuxolimab in advanced cancers. Using immunoSEQ multiplex PCR, the repertoire was profiled, and TCRdb retains in-frame clones only, with some absent. The repertoire holds about 68,000 clones, roughly 90% seen once, with more than 0.75% in the top ten. The material sequenced was CD4+ or CD8+ T cells sorted from blood, taken in a trial of the OX40 agonist ivuxolimab. These receptors were collected from an adult with an advanced solid tumor such as melanoma, head and neck, liver or kidney cancer. Both conserved end residues are part of each CDR3. D genes are given only for firm matches. The listing skips clone size in some rows; elsewhere it reads once, few, many or a size class.

-,TRBJ2-1,-,TRBV11-3,14,CASSPSSGFDEQFF,TGTGCCAGCAGCCCCTCTTCGGGGTTTGACGAGCAGTTCTTC
few,TRBJ2-1,-,TRBV2,11,CASREVNEQFF,TGTGCCAGCAGGGAAGTTAATGAGCAGTTCTTC
-,TRBJ2-7,TRBD2,TRBV4-2,15,CASSQVPGLEGEQYF,TGTGCCAGCAGCCAAGTCCCGGGACTAGAAGGCGAGCAGTACTTC
-,TRBJ1-5,TRBD1,TRBV28,15,CASSVRTGALLPQHF,TGTGCCAGCAGTGTAAGGACAGGAGCACTATTGCCCCAGCATTTT
once,TRBJ2-2,TRBD2,TRBV7-6,16,CASSLGGAGATGELFF,TGTGCCAGCAGCTTAGGGGGCGCGGGAGCCACCGGGGAGCTGTTTTTT
-,TRBJ2-7,-,TRBV6-5,15,CASSYSLAAAYEQYF,TGTGCCAGCAGTTACTCGTTAGCCGCCGCCTACGAGCAGTACTTC
-,TRBJ1-5,-,TRBV28,12,CASSLLGQPQHF,TGTGCCAGCAGTTTACTTGGTCAGCCCCAGCATTTT
-,TRBJ1-2,TRBD1,TRBV28,13,CASSEGGGYGYTF,TGTGCCAGCAGTGAAGGGGGCGGGTATGGCTACACCTTC
once,TRBJ2-1,TRBD1,TRBV5-1,15,CASSTGTGWNNEQFF,TGCGCCAGCAGCACCGGGACAGGGTGGAACAATGAGCAGTTCTTC
few,TRBJ1-4,TRBD1,TRBV2,14,CASSRDRRSGELFF,TGTGCCAGCTCTCGGGACAGGAGGTCTGGGGAACTGTTTTTT
few,TRBJ1-2,-,TRBV14,13,CASSQERGSGYTF,TGTGCCAGCAGCCAAGAAAGGGGATCGGGCTACACCTTC
-,TRBJ2-7,TRBD1,TRBV7-2,15,CASSLAGQGLQGQYF,TGTGCCAGCAGCTTAGCGGGACAGGGACTTCAGGGGCAGTACTTC
-,TRBJ2-3,-,TRBV6-1,15,CASSAQTRGGDTQYF,TGTGCCAGCAGTGCCCAAACCAGGGGTGGAGATACGCAGTATTTT
-,TRBJ1-5,-,TRBV6-6,15,CASSPSEGYNQPQHF,TGTGCCAGCAGCCCTTCTGAGGGCTACAATCAGCCCCAGCATTTT
-,TRBJ2-7,-,TRBV5-5,13,CASSPGTTYEQYF,TGTGCCAGCAGCCCCGGGACCACCTACGAGCAGTACTTC
-,TRBJ1-3,-,TRBV5-1,19,CASSLEGRGIFSSGNTIYF,TGCGCCAGCAGCTTGGAAGGCCGTGGAATCTTTAGCTCTGGAAACACCATATATTTT
-,TRBJ2-7,TRBD1,TRBV2,15,CASSGTRTGSYEQYF,TGTGCCAGCAGTGGAACTCGGACAGGGAGCTACGAGCAGTACTTC
once,TRBJ2-7,TRBD2,TRBV30,12,CAWSAGLREQYF,TGTGCCTGGAGCGCGGGACTAAGGGAGCAGTACTTC
-,TRBJ2-5,TRBD1,TRBV5-4,16,CASSEGQGVTQETQYF,TGTGCCAGCAGCGAGGGACAGGGGGTAACCCAAGAGACCCAGTACTTC
once,TRBJ2-7,TRBD1,TRBV7-9,15,CASSRPGTGIYEQYF,TGTGCCAGCAGCCGCCCCGGGACAGGGATCTACGAGCAGTACTTC
-,TRBJ2-7,-,TRBV18,14,CASSPNTGSYEQYF,TGTGCCAGCTCACCAAACACCGGGTCCTACGAGCAGTACTTC
-,TRBJ2-7,-,TRBV7-2,13,CASSFSDIGEQYF,TGTGCCAGCAGCTTTTCGGATATCGGGGAGCAGTACTTC
-,TRBJ1-5,-,TRBV5-1,15,CASSLSSASNQPQHF,TGCGCCAGCAGCTTGTCGTCCGCTAGCAATCAGCCCCAGCATTTT
-,TRBJ2-7,-,TRBV18,13,CASSPSTAEEQYF,TGTGCCAGCTCACCGTCGACAGCTGAGGAGCAGTACTTC
-,TRBJ2-2,TRBD1,TRBV11-2,14,CASSPLTGFGELFF,TGTGCCAGCAGCCCACTGACAGGGTTCGGGGAGCTGTTTTTT
-,TRBJ2-7,TRBD1,TRBV6-6,13,CATTGTGSDEQYF,TGTGCCACTACCGGGACAGGGTCCGACGAGCAGTACTTC
-,TRBJ2-2,-,TRBV6-5,15,CASSYDRSNTGELFF,TGTGCCAGCAGTTACGACAGGAGTAACACCGGGGAGCTGTTTTTT
few,TRBJ2-1,-,TRBV10-2,19,CASSDSVGLGPSSYNEQFF,TGCGCCAGCAGTGATTCGGTGGGGTTAGGTCCGAGCTCCTACAATGAGCAGTTCTTC
-,TRBJ2-3,TRBD1,TRBV28,14,CASSTRQGADTQYF,TGTGCCAGCAGCACCCGACAGGGGGCAGATACGCAGTATTTT
-,TRBJ2-1,-,TRBV5-4,13,CASSTQWDNEQFF,TGTGCCAGCAGCACCCAGTGGGACAATGAGCAGTTCTTC
-,TRBJ1-1,-,TRBV20-1,11,CSAKMNTEAFF,TGCAGTGCTAAAATGAACACTGAAGCTTTCTTT
-,TRBJ2-7,TRBD1,TRBV7-9,14,CASSLTGGSYEQYF,TGTGCCAGCAGCTTAACAGGGGGTTCCTACGAGCAGTACTTC
once,TRBJ2-5,TRBD1,TRBV28,16,CASSLSAQQGAETQYF,TGTGCCAGCAGTTTATCGGCCCAACAGGGGGCAGAGACCCAGTACTTC
-,TRBJ1-2,-,TRBV9,14,CASSVDPRGGGYTF,TGTGCCAGCAGCGTAGATCCGCGAGGAGGTGGCTACACCTTC
-,TRBJ2-1,TRBD2,TRBV7-9,15,CASSSVEGGSNEQFF,TGTGCCAGCAGCTCGGTGGAGGGAGGGAGTAATGAGCAGTTCTTC
-,TRBJ1-4,-,TRBV5-1,15,CASSLEAGSEEKLFF,TGCGCCAGCAGCTTGGAGGCCGGATCGGAGGAAAAACTGTTTTTT
-,TRBJ2-7,TRBD2,TRBV7-2,14,CASSFPGGIYEQYF,TGTGCCAGCAGCTTTCCCGGGGGGATCTACGAGCAGTACTTC
-,TRBJ1-2,-,TRBV19,17,CASSADGYFSGDYGYTF,TGTGCCAGTAGTGCGGACGGATATTTCTCGGGAGACTATGGCTACACCTTC
-,TRBJ2-7,TRBD1,TRBV18,14,CASSPATGGREQYF,TGTGCCAGCTCACCAGCGACAGGGGGAAGGGAGCAGTACTTC
few,TRBJ2-7,-,TRBV4-1,16,CASSLTEGLSSYEQYF,TGCGCCAGCAGCCTCACCGAAGGGTTGAGCTCCTACGAGCAGTACTTC
-,TRBJ2-4,-,TRBV7-8,15,CASSSWNLPKNIQYF,TGTGCCAGCAGCTCATGGAACCTCCCCAAAAACATTCAGTACTTC
-,TRBJ2-3,-,TRBV28,15,CASSFFSPWGDTQYF,TGTGCCAGCAGTTTTTTCTCCCCGTGGGGAGATACGCAGTATTTT
-,TRBJ2-5,TRBD1,TRBV28,15,CASSLDRTWGETQYF,TGTGCCAGCAGTTTGGACAGGACTTGGGGCGAGACCCAGTACTTC
-,TRBJ2-2,TRBD2,TRBV19,13,CASTAGAAGELFF,TGTGCCAGTACAGCGGGAGCCGCCGGGGAGCTGTTTTTT
-,TRBJ2-5,TRBD1,TRBV25-1,13,CASSHRTGETQYF,TGTGCCAGCAGTCATCGGACAGGGGAGACCCAGTACTTC
-,TRBJ2-7,TRBD2,TRBV6-5,16,CASSYLLAGGQDEQYF,TGTGCCAGCAGTTACCTACTAGCGGGAGGGCAAGACGAGCAGTACTTC
once,TRBJ1-5,-,TRBV10-3,13,CAISPTEGQPQHF,TGTGCCATCAGTCCGACAGAAGGGCAGCCCCAGCATTTT
-,TRBJ2-4,TRBD1,TRBV11-2,13,CASSRDRGDIQYF,TGTGCCAGCAGCCGGGACAGGGGGGACATTCAGTACTTC
-,TRBJ2-2,TRBD2,TRBV10-1,16,CASRKSGRANTGELFF,TGCGCCAGCAGGAAGTCCGGGAGGGCGAACACCGGGGAGCTGTTTTTT
-,TRBJ2-5,TRBD1,TRBV7-8,16,CASSSGTGVSQETQYF,TGTGCCAGCAGCTCCGGGACAGGGGTGAGCCAAGAGACCCAGTACTTC
once,TRBJ2-6,-,TRBV2,17,CASSERGRSSGANVLTF,TGTGCCAGCAGTGAACGGGGAAGGTCCTCTGGGGCCAACGTCCTGACTTTC
-,TRBJ1-1,TRBD1,TRBV5-8,16,CASSDDGQGMNTEAFF,TGTGCCAGCAGCGATGACGGACAGGGGATGAACACTGAAGCTTTCTTT
-,TRBJ1-2,TRBD1,TRBV30,12,CAWSVVGDSTAF,TGTGCCTGGAGTGTAGTAGGGGACAGTACCGCCTTC
-,TRBJ1-5,-,TRBV5-1,14,CASSQGFENQPQHF,TGCGCCAGCAGCCAGGGGTTCGAGAATCAGCCCCAGCATTTT
once,TRBJ2-3,TRBD1,TRBV7-9,14,CASSGQGAADTQYF,TGTGCCAGCAGCGGACAGGGGGCGGCAGATACGCAGTATTTT